The T cell receptor (beta chain) described here comes from a study of T cells in Graves' hyperthyroidism and ophthalmopathy. This clonotype was observed many times. Researchers took RNA transcripts and amplified the TCR beta CDR3 regions from them. The study used the HTBI primer set for a first-round RT-PCR of the TCR CDR3. TCRdb re-called the multiplex PCR reads with MiXCR, one entry per CDR3 protein. The sample carries approximately 520,000 distinct CDR3 sequences, roughly 20% recorded once. The sequence was obtained from a man aged 18 to 29 with Graves' hyperthyroidism. Sequenced sample: blood.

CDR3 sequence reads: CASRLTENTEAFF. The CDR3 DNA sequence: TGTGCCAGCAGACTGACAGAGAACACTGAAGCTTTCTTT. The gene calls are TRBV7-8 and TRBJ1-1, with D tentatively TRBD1 (5 bases). The CDR3 has 13 residues. Trimming stripped 6 bases from V and 1 base from J, with 9 bases between. CDR1 SGHVS and CDR2 FQNEAQ come from the germline V gene.